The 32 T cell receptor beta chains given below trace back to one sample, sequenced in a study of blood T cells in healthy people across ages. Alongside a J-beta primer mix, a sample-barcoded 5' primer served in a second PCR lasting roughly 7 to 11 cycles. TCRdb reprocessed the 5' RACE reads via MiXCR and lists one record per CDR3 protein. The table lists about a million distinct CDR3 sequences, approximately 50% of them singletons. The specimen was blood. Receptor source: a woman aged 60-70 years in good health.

CDR3 nucleotide sequence: TGTGCCAGCAGTTACTCGGGCAGAAGCACTGAAGCTTTCTTT. Its protein product is CASSYSGRSTEAFF. The chain has TRBV6-2 or TRBV6-3 and TRBJ1-1, with D unclear. This CDR3 comprises 14 residues. In germline, CDR1 is MNHEY, CDR2 SVGEGT. V lost 0 bases, J lost 4 bases, and 9 bases lay in between.

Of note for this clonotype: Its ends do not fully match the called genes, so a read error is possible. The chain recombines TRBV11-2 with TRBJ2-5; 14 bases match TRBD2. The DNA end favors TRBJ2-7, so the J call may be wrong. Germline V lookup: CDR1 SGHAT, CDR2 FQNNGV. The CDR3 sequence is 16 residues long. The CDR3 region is CVSSSVTSGRVYEQYF. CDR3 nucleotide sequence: TGTGTCAGCAGCTCCGTGACTAGCGGGAGGGTTTACGAGCAGTACTTC.

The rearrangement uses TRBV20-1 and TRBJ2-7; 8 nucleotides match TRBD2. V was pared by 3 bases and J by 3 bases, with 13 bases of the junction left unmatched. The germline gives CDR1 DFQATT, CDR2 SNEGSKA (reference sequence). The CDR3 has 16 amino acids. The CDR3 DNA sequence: TGCAGTGCTAGCGGAGGTGTAGGGACTAGTCTCTACGAGCAGTACTTC. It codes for CSASGGVGTSLYEQYF.

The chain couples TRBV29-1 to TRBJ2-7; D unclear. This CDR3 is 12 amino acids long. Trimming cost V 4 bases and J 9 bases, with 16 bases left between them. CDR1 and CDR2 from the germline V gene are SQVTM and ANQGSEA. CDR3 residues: CSVGTSPERQYF. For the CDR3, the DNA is TGCAGCGTTGGAACATCTCCTGAGCGGCAGTACTTC.

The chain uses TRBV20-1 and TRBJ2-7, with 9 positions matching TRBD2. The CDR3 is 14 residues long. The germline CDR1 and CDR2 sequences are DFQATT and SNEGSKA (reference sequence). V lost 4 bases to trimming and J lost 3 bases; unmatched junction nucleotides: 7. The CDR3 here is CSATLAGILYEQYF. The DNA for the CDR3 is TGCAGTGCTACCCTAGCGGGGATTCTCTACGAGCAGTACTTC.

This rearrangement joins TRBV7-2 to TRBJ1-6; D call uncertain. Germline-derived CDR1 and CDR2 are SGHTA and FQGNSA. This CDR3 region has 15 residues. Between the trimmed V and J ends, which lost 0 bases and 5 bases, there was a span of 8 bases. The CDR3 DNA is TGTGCCAGCAGCTTAGCGGGCGATAATAATTCACCCCTCCACTTT. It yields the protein CASSLAGDNNSPLHF.

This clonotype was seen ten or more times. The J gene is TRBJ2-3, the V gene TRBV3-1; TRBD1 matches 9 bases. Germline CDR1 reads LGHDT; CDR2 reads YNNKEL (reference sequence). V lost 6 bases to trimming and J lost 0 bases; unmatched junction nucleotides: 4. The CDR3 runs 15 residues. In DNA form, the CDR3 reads TGTGCCAGCAGTTTGGGGACAGGGAGCACAGATACGCAGTATTTT. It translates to CASSLGTGSTDTQYF.

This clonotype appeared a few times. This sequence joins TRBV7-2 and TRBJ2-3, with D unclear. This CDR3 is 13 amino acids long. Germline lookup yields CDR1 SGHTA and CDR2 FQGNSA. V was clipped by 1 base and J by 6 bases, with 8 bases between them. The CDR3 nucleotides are TGTGCCAGCAGCTTAGAATTGGGGGATACGCAGTATTTT. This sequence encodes CASSLELGDTQYF.

CDR3 nucleotide sequence: TGTGCCAGCACCACTCCAGGGTTAGGGACTGAAGCTTTCTTT. This sequence encodes CASTTPGLGTEAFF. The V call is TRBV7-9, the J call TRBJ1-1; a weak D match, TRBD1 (5 bases). The germline gives CDR1 SEHNR, CDR2 FQNEAQ (reference sequence). CDR3 length: 14 residues. Deletions cut 7 bases from V and 5 bases from J, with 17 bases between.

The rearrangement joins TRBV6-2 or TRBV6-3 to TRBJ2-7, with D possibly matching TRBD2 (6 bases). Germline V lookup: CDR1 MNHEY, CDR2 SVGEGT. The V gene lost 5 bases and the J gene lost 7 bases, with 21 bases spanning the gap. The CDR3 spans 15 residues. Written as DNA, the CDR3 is TGTGCCAGCAGTGGGTTCAGGAGGGCGCATTATGAGCAGTACTTC. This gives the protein CASSGFRRAHYEQYF.

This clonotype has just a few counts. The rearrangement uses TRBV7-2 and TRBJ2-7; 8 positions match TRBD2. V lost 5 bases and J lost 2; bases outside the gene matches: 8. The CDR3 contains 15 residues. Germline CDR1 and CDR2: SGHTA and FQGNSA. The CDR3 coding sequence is TGTGCCAGCAGCCAAAAGACTAGCGAGACCTACGAGCAGTACTTC. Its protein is CASSQKTSETYEQYF.

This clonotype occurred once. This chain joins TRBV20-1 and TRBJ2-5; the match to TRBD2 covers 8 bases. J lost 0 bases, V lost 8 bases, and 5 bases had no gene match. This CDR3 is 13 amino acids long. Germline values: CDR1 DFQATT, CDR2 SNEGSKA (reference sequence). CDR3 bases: TGCAGTAATAGCGGGACCGACCAAGAGACCCAGTACTTC. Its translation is CSNSGTDQETQYF.

The CDR3 DNA follows: TGCGCCAGCAGCCCGGGACAGGGGGTCTCCTACAATGAGCAGTTCTTC. It encodes CASSPGQGVSYNEQFF. V usage is TRBV5-1 and J usage is TRBJ2-1; 11 bases align to TRBD1. The length of the CDR3 is 16 residues. Unmatched junction bases numbered 3, after V lost 4 bases and J lost 0 bases. Germline V gene sequence: CDR1 SGHRS, CDR2 YFSETQ.

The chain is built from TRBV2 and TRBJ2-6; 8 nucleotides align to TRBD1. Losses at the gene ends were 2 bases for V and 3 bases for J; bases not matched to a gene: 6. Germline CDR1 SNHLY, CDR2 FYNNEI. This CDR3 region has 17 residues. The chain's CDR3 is CASSEPRGPGGANVLTF. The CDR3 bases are TGTGCCAGCAGTGAACCCAGGGGGCCGGGTGGGGCCAACGTCCTGACTTTC.

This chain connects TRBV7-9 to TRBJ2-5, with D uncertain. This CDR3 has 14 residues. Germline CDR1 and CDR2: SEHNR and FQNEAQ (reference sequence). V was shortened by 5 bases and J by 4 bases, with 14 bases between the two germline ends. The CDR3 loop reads CASSMPSRAETQYF. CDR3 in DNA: TGTGCCAGCAGCATGCCCTCTCGTGCAGAGACCCAGTACTTC.

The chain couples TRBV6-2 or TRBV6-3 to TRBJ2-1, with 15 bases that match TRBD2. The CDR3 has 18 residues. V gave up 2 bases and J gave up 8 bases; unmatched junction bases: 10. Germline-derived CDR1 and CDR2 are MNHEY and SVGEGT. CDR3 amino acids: CASSYAGTSGRTRDEQFF. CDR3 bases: TGTGCCAGCAGTTACGCGGGGACTAGCGGGAGGACTAGGGATGAGCAGTTCTTC.

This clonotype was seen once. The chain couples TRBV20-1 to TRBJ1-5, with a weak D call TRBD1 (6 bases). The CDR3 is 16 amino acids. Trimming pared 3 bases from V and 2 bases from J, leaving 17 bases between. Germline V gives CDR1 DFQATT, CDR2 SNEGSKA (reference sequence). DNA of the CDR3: TGCAGTGCTAGTCAACTCGGACAGTGGGGCAATCAGCCCCAGCATTTT. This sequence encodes CSASQLGQWGNQPQHF.

This CDR3 reads CASSQDSGAQETQYF. As DNA, the CDR3 is TGTGCCAGCAGCCAAGATTCGGGAGCCCAAGAGACCCAGTACTTC. V usage is TRBV4-2 and J usage is TRBJ2-7, with D perhaps TRBD2 (6 bases). The J call could be wrong; TRBJ2-5 is a better fit for the DNA end. This CDR3 is 15 amino acids long. Per the germline V gene, CDR1 is LGHNA and CDR2 is YNFKEQ.

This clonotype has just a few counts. CDR3 DNA sequence: TGTGCCAGTAGTGCCCGGACACCTGAAGCTTTCTTT. It codes for CASSARTPEAFF. The chain carries TRBV19 and TRBJ1-1; the D gene is possibly TRBD1 (5 bases). Trimming removed 5 bases from V and 6 bases from J, with 10 bases in between. The CDR3 runs 12 residues. The germline gives CDR1 LNHDA, CDR2 SQIVND (reference sequence).

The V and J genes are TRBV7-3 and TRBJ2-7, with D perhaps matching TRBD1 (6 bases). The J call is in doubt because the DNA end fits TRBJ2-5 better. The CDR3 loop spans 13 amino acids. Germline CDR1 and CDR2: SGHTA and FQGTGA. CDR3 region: CASGVSRGETQYF. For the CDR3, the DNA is TGTGCCAGCGGGGTGAGCAGGGGAGAGACCCAGTACTTC.

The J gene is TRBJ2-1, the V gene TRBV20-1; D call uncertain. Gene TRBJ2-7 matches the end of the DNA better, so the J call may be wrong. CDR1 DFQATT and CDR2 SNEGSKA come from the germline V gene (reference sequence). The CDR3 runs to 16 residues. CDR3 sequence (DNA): TGCAGTGCTAGTGACGACTCATTAGGCTCCTACAATGAGCAGTACTTC. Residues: CSASDDSLGSYNEQYF.

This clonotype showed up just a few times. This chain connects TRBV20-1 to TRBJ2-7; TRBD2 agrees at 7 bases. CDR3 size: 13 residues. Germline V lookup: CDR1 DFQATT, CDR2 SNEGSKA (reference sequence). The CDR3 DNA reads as TGCAGCGCCGCCTGGGGGGGCTCCTACGAGCAGTACTTC. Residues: CSAAWGGSYEQYF.

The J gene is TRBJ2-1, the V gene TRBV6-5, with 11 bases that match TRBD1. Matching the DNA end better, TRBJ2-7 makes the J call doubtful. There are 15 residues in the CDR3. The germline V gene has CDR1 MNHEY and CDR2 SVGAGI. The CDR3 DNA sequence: TGTGCCAGCAGCTACGGGACAGGGGGAGGAAAGGAGCAGTACTTC. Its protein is CASSYGTGGGKEQYF.

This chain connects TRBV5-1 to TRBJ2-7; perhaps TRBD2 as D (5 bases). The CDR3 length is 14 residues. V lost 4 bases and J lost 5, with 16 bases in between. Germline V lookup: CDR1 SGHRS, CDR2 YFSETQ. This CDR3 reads CASSPWTAGNEQYF. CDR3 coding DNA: TGCGCCAGCAGCCCTTGGACGGCCGGGAACGAGCAGTACTTC.

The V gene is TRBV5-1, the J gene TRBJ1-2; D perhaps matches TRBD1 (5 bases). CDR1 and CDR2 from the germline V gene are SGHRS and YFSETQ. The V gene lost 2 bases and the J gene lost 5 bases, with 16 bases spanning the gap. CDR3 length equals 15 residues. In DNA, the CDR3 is TGCGCCAGCAGCTTTGGGGCGGCAGGGAAGTATGGCTACACCTTC. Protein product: CASSFGAAGKYGYTF.

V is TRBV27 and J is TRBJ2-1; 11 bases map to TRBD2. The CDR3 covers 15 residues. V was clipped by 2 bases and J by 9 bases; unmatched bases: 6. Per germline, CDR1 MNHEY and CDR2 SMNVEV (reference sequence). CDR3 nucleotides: TGTGCCAGCAGTTTACTAGCGGGAGGCTTCGGTGAGCAGTTCTTC. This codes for CASSLLAGGFGEQFF.

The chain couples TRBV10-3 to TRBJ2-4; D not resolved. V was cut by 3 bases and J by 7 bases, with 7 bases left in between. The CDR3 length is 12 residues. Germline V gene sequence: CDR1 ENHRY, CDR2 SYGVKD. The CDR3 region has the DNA TGTGCCATCAGTGACGACAAGAACATTCAGTACTTC. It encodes CAISDDKNIQYF.

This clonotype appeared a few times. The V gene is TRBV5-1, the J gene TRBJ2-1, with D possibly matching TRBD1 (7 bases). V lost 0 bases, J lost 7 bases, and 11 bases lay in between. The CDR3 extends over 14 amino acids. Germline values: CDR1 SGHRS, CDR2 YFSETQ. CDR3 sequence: CASSLATGRNEQFF. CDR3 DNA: TGCGCCAGCAGCTTGGCGACAGGGAGGAATGAGCAGTTCTTC.

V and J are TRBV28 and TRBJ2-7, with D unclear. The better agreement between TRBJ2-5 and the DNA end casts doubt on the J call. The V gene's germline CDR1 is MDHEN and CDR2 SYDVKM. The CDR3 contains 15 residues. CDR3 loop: CASSWRTVSVETQYF. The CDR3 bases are TGTGCCAGCAGTTGGCGGACGGTCTCTGTAGAGACCCAGTACTTC.

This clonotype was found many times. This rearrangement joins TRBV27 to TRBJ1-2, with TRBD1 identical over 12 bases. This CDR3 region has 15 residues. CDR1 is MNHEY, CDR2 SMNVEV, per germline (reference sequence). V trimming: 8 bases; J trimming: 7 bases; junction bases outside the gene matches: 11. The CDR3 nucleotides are TGTGCCAGCCAAGACCCGGGACAGGGGGCCGCTGGCTACACCTTC. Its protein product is CASQDPGQGAAGYTF.

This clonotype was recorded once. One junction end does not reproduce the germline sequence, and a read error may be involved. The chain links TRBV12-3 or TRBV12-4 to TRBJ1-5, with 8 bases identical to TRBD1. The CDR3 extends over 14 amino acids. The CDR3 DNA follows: TGTGCCGGCAGCCTGACAGGGGATGATTGGCCCCAGCATTTT. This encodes CAGSLTGDDWPQHF.

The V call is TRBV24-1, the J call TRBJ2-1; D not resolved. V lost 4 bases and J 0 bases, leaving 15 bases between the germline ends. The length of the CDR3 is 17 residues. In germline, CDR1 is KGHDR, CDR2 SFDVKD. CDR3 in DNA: TGTGCCACCAGTGAGGCACCAGCCCTTGGCTCCTACAATGAGCAGTTCTTC. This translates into CATSEAPALGSYNEQFF.